This entry describes one TCR beta chain. Treg sorting used a CD4+CD25+CD127-/low gate. TCRdb analysed the 5' RACE reads with MiXCR anew, one entry per CDR3 protein. The sample holds under 65,000 distinct CDR3 sequences; less than 25% are singletons and the top ten take 3% to 4%. V was pared by 2 bases and J by 7 bases, with 12 bases between. The CDR3 totals 14 residues. Germline V gene lookup returns CDR1 ENHRY and CDR2 SYGVKD. The chain is built from TRBV10-3 and TRBJ1-3, with D maybe TRBD1 (5 bases). What was sequenced was tumor-infiltrating Tregs sorted from the breast tumor. The clonotype comes from a female donor with breast cancer. Written as DNA, the CDR3 is TGTGCCATCAGTGAGGGGGAGGGGAAGAACACCATATATTTT. This gives the protein CAISEGEGKNTIYF.